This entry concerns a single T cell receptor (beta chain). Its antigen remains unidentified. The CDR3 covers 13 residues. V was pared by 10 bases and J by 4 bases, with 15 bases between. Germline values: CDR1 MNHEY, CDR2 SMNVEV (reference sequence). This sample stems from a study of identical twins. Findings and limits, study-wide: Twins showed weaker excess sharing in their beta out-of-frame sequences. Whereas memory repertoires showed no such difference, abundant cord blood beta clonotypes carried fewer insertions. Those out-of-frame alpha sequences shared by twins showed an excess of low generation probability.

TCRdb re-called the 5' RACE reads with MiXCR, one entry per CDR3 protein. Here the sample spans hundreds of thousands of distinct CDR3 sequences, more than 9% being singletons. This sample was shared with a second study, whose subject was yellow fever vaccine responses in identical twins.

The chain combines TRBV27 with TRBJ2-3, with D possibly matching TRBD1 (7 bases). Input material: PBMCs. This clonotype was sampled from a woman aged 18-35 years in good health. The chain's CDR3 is CATARGVADTQYF. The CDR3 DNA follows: TGTGCCACCGCCAGGGGGGTGGCAGATACGCAGTATTTT.